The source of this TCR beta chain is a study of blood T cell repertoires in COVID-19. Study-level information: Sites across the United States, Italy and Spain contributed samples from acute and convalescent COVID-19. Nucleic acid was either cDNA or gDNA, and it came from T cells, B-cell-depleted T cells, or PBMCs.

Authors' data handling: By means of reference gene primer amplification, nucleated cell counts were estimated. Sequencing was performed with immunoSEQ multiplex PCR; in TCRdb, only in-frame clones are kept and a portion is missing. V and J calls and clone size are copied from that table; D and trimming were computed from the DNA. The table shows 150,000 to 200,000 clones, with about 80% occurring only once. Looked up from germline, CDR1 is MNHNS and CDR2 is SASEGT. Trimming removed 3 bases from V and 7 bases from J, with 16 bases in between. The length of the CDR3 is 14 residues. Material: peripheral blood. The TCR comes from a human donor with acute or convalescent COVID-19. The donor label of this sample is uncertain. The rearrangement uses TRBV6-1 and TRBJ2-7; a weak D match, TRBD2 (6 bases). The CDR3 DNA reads TGTGCCAGCAGTGATTGGGAGGTTATGGAGGAGCAGTACTTC. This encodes CASSDWEVMEEQYF.